Below, 8 T cell receptor beta chains from the same sample are listed, as sequenced in a study of T cell repertoires in cytomegalovirus infection. No antigen has been identified for these receptors. One entry per CDR3 protein, called by TCRdb with MiXCR from the reads. The data contain fewer than 1,000,000 distinct CDR3 sequences, under 40% of them singletons. The sequencing used cultured CD8+ T cells from PBMCs, collected from culture after CMV antigen stimulation. The receptors were sampled from a human donor in good health (CMV status not recorded). Some clones in this sample may be carry-over from other donors' samples.

This clonotype was picked up a small number of times. This chain connects TRBV7-6 to TRBJ1-2; D unresolved. Germline assignment: CDR1 SGHVS and CDR2 FNYEAQ. This CDR3 region has 15 residues. The V end was cut by 5 bases, the J end by 8 bases, with 21 bases between. The CDR3, as DNA: TGTGCCAGCAGCGCTGAGACGGAAGTGCTATGGGGCTACACCTTC. As protein: CASSAETEVLWGYTF.

In this sample, this clonotype turned up a few times. This chain uses TRBV6-5 with TRBJ2-5, with 9 nucleotides matching TRBD2. In germline, CDR1 is MNHEY, CDR2 SVGAGI. This CDR3 has 15 amino acids. Losses at the gene ends were 5 bases for V and 5 bases for J; bases not matched to a gene: 9. In nucleotides, the CDR3 is TGTGCCAGCAGTACGTACCGACTAGCGGAGGAGACCCAGTACTTC. Translating gives CASSTYRLAEETQYF.

This clonotype appeared a few times. The chain carries TRBV7-6 and TRBJ2-7; tentatively, D is TRBD1 (6 bases). Germline V gene lookup returns CDR1 SGHVS and CDR2 FNYEAQ. V lost 4 bases to trimming and J lost 2 bases, with 12 bases between them. The length of the CDR3 is 14 residues. The CDR3 DNA sequence: TGTGCCAGCAGCTCGGGACAAAATGCCTACGAGCAGTACTTC. Amino acids: CASSSGQNAYEQYF.

The J gene is TRBJ2-2, the V gene TRBV7-8; no firm D call. Germline assignment: CDR1 SGHVS and CDR2 FQNEAQ. V lost 2 bases, J lost 7 bases, and 8 bases lay in between. This CDR3 has 13 residues. In DNA form, the CDR3 reads TGTGCCAGCAGCTTACCCGTGGGCGGGGAGCTGTTTTTT. Amino acid sequence: CASSLPVGGELFF. The entire variable domain, with the rest obtained from reference TRBV7-8 and TRBJ2-2, is as follows: GAGVSQSPRYKVAKRGQDVALRCDPISGHVSLFWYQQALGQGPEFLTYFQNEAQLDKSGLPSDRFFAERPEGSVSTLKIQRTQQEDSAVYLCASSLPVGGELFFGEGSRLTVL.

V is TRBV19 and J is TRBJ2-1; D gene unclear. Trimming removed 1 base at V and 3 bases at J, with 10 bases between. Germline V gene sequence: CDR1 LNHDA, CDR2 SQIVND (reference sequence). CDR3 length: 15 residues. The CDR3 DNA reads TGTGCCAGTAGTATAGGGGCAGTAGGCTACAATGAGCAGTTCTTC. Its protein is CASSIGAVGYNEQFF.

This clonotype was detected a few times. The rearrangement links TRBV10-3 to TRBJ2-3; TRBD1 matches at 10 bases. CDR3 length: 15 residues. The germline V gene has CDR1 ENHRY and CDR2 SYGVKD. V was clipped by 8 bases and J by 1 base; unmatched bases: 6. CDR3 in DNA: TGTGCCATCCATGACAGGGGGCGAGGCACAGATACGCAGTATTTT. Translated: CAIHDRGRGTDTQYF.

This clonotype occurred many times. The chain uses TRBV7-2 and TRBJ1-4, with 7 bases aligning to TRBD1. CDR3 size: 14 residues. Germline V lookup: CDR1 SGHTA, CDR2 FQGNSA. Losses at the gene ends were 5 bases for V and 7 bases for J; bases not matched to a gene: 7. CDR3 in DNA: TGTGCCAGCAGCCTGACAGGGATAATTGAAAAACTGTTTTTT. This sequence encodes CASSLTGIIEKLFF. The whole variable domain, filled in from reference TRBV7-2 and TRBJ1-4, reads GAGVSQSPSNKVTEKGKDVELRCDPISGHTALYWYRQSLGQGLEFLIYFQGNSAPDKSGLPSDRFSAERTGGSVSTLTIQRTQQEDSAVYLCASSLTGIIEKLFFGSGTQLSVL.

This clonotype has at least ten counts. This rearrangement joins TRBV10-3 to TRBJ2-1; perhaps D is TRBD1 or TRBD2 (6 bases each). The V and J ends lost 6 bases and 8 bases respectively, with 20 bases between them. Germline CDR1 and CDR2: ENHRY and SYGVKD. CDR3 length: 15 amino acids. This CDR3 is CAIRLRDKGGDEQFF. CDR3 DNA: TGTGCCATCAGGCTCCGGGACAAGGGGGGCGATGAGCAGTTCTTC.